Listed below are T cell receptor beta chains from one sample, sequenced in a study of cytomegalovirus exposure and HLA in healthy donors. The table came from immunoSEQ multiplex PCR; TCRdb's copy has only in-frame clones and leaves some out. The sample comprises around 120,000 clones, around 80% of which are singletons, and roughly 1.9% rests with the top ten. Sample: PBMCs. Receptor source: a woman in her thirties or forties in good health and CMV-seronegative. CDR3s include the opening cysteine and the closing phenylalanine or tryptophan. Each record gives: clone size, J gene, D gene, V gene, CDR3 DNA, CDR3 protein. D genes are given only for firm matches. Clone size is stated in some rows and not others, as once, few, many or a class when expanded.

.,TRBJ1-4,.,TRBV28,TGTGCCAGCACCCGGGGGGCAGCGGCGTATGAAAAACTGTTTTTT,CASTRGAAAYEKLFF
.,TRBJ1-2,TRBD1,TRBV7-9,TGTGCCAGCAGCTCCTTTGACAGGGTACGATCCTATGGCTACACCTTC,CASSSFDRVRSYGYTF
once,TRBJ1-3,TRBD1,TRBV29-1,TGCAGCGTTGAGGGACAGGTTTCCTCCTCTGGAAACACCATATATTTT,CSVEGQVSSSGNTIYF
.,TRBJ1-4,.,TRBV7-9,TGTGCCAGCAGCGTGTACAGGGAGGGGGGTGAAAAACTGTTTTTT,CASSVYREGGEKLFF
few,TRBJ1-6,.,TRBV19,TGTGCCAGTAGTATAATCGGCAGGGCGAGGAGCTCCTATAATTCACCCCTCCACTTT,CASSIIGRARSSYNSPLHF
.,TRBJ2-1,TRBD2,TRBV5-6,TGTGCCAGCAGCGAAGAAATGAGTGGGTCGGGAGGGTACAATGAGCAGTTCTTC,CASSEEMSGSGGYNEQFF
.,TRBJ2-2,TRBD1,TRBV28,TGTGCCAGCACCCTTGTGGGCAACAGGGGGAGGACCGGGGAGCTGTTTTTT,CASTLVGNRGRTGELFF
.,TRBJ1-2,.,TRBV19,TGTGCCAGTAGTATTCAGGGTAACTATGGCTACACCTTC,CASSIQGNYGYTF
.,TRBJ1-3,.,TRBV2,TGTGCCAGCAGTGGACACCCCTCTGGAAACACCATATATTTT,CASSGHPSGNTIYF
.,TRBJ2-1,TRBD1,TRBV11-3,TGTGCCAGCAGCGCGGACAGGAGAAGGCAGTTCTTC,CASSADRRRQFF
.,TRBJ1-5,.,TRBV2,TGTGCCAGCAGAGCTTACAAGGCAGGTCCAAATCAGCCCCAGCATTTT,CASRAYKAGPNQPQHF
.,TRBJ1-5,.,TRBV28,TGTGCCAGCAGTTTCGGGTTAAGGAATCAGCCCCAGCATTTT,CASSFGLRNQPQHF
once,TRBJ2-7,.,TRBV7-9,TGTGCCAGCAGCTTGGCAGGGGCCTACGAGCAGTACTTC,CASSLAGAYEQYF
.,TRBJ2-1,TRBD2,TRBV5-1,TGCGCCAGCAGCCCTGGGCTGGGACTAGCGGGGCTTGATGAGCAGTTCTTC,CASSPGLGLAGLDEQFF
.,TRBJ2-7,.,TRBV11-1,TGTGCCAGCAGCTTAGGGCCGGTTCCACGGGACGAGCAGTACTTC,CASSLGPVPRDEQYF
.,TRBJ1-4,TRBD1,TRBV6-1,TGTGCCAGCAGTGATAGACAGGGGGGAAATGAAAAACTGTTTTTT,CASSDRQGGNEKLFF
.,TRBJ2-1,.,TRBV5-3,TGTGCCAGAAGCGCCCTACAGCGGGATGAGCAGTTCTTC,CARSALQRDEQFF
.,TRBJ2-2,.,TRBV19,TGTGCCAGTAGTACCCCCGGCAGGGCCCGGACCGGGGAGCTGTTTTTT,CASSTPGRARTGELFF
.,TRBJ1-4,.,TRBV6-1,TGTGCCAGCAGTGAAAAGAGCCATGAAAAACTGTTTTTT,CASSEKSHEKLFF
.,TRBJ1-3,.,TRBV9,TGTGCCAGCAGCGTACAGGGGACCTCTGGAAACACCATATATTTT,CASSVQGTSGNTIYF
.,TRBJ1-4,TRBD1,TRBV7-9,TGTGCCAGCAGCTCCGCCCCTCAGGGGGCGCGGGAAAAACTGTTTTTT,CASSSAPQGAREKLFF
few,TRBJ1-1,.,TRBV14,TGTGCCAGCAGCCAAGATTGGGGCCAGGGGAGCACTGAAGCTTTCTTT,CASSQDWGQGSTEAFF
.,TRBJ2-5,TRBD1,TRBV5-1,TGCGCCAGCAGCCCCGGGACAGGGGCGCAAGAGACCCAGTACTTC,CASSPGTGAQETQYF
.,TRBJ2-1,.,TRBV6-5,TGTGCCAGCAAGCGGAGGGATGAGCAGTTCTTC,CASKRRDEQFF
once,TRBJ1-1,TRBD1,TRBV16,TGTGCCAGCAGCCAGGGGGGACAGACTGAAGCTTTCTTT,CASSQGGQTEAFF
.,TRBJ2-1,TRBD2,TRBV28,TGTGCCAGCAGTCCCCGCGCCGGGACTAAGACCATCAATGAGCAGTTCTTC,CASSPRAGTKTINEQFF
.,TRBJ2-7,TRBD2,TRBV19,TGTGCCAGTAGCCTGTGGCTAGCGGGAAACTCCGAGCAGTACTTC,CASSLWLAGNSEQYF
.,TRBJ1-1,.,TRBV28,TGTGCCAGCACCACCGGGTTGAACACTGAAGCTTTCTTT,CASTTGLNTEAFF
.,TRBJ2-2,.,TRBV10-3,TGTGCCATCAGTGAGGAGCGGAGAACCGGGGAGCTGTTTTTT,CAISEERRTGELFF
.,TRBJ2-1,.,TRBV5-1,TGCGCCAGCAGCGCTCTCCTCCTTTCGGCAGCGTCCTACAATGAGCAGTTCTTC,CASSALLLSAASYNEQFF
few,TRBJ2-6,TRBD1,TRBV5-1,TGCGCCAGCAGCTTTCGCGGGACAGGGAAATCTGGGAAGACTTTC,CASSFRGTGKSGKTF
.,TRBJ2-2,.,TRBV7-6,TGTGCCAGCAGCTTTTTCTCCGGGGAGCTGTTTTTT,CASSFFSGELFF
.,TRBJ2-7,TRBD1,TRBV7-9,TGTGCCAGCAGCCATCGGGACAGGGACCTTTACGACGAGCAGTACTTC,CASSHRDRDLYDEQYF
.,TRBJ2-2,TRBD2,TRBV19,TGTGCCAGTAGGGCCGTTAGGAGCGGGACTTCGAACACCGGGGAGCTGTTTTTT,CASRAVRSGTSNTGELFF
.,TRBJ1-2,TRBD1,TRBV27,TGTGCCAGCAGTTTATCGACAGGGATGGATGGCTACACCTTC,CASSLSTGMDGYTF
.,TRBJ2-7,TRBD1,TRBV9,TGTGCCAGCAGCGTAGGCACCCCCGACAGGGTCTCCTACGAGCAGTACTTC,CASSVGTPDRVSYEQYF
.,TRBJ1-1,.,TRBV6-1,TGTGCCAGCAGTGAAAGTATGGGAGGGAGTGGGATGAACACTGAAGCTTTCTTT,CASSESMGGSGMNTEAFF
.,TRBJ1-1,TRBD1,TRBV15,TGTGCCACCAGACCCGCCGGACAGGGGAACACTGAAGCTTTCTTT,CATRPAGQGNTEAFF
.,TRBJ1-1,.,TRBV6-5,TGTGCCAGCATCCGCAGGGAGGGCACTGAAGCTTTCTTT,CASIRREGTEAFF